Each of the 32 T cell receptor beta chains below was sequenced from the same sample in a study of T cells in Graves' hyperthyroidism and ophthalmopathy. Amplified regions were TCR beta CDR3 sequences from RNA transcripts. HTBI primers were used for first-round RT-PCR of the TCR CDR3. One entry per CDR3 protein, called by TCRdb with MiXCR from the multiplex PCR reads. The data show 700,000 or so distinct CDR3 sequences, about 17% seen once. Sequencing used blood. The receptors here all came from a young man with Graves' hyperthyroidism.

The table lists this clonotype with many counts. This sequence joins TRBV3-1 and TRBJ2-1, with 13 bases that match TRBD2. The CDR3 has 19 residues. V dropped 4 bases and J dropped 2; count of bases not matched to a gene: 11. CDR1 and CDR2 from the germline V gene are LGHDT and YNNKEL (reference sequence). CDR3 in amino acids: CASSPGTGTSGIPYNEQFF. The CDR3 DNA reads as TGTGCCAGCAGCCCCGGGACCGGGACTAGCGGGATCCCCTACAATGAGCAGTTCTTC.

This clonotype was picked up many times. This chain connects TRBV7-9 to TRBJ2-1; TRBD2 matches at 11 bases. With V trimmed by 6 bases and J by 6 bases, 7 bases remained unmatched. Germline values: CDR1 SEHNR, CDR2 FQNEAQ (reference sequence). This CDR3 is 15 amino acids long. For the CDR3, the DNA is TGTGCCAGCAGACGCACTAGCGGGAGCCCCAATGAGCAGTTCTTC. It specifies CASRRTSGSPNEQFF.

This clonotype was seen more than once but under ten times. V and J are TRBV6-1 and TRBJ2-7; the match to TRBD1 covers 9 bases. This CDR3 spans 15 amino acids. The V gene end was trimmed by 4 bases and the J gene end by 5 bases; junction bases not matched to a gene: 9. In germline, CDR1 is MNHNS, CDR2 SASEGT. This CDR3 is CASSAPGQGMNEQYF. CDR3 nucleotide sequence: TGTGCCAGCAGTGCACCGGGACAGGGTATGAACGAGCAGTACTTC.

V usage is TRBV12-3 or TRBV12-4 and J usage is TRBJ2-4, with 9 bases matching TRBD1. The CDR3 extends over 16 amino acids. V shed 0 bases, J shed 9 bases, and the junction held 9 bases outside the gene matches. Written as DNA, the CDR3 is TGTGCCAGCAGTTTAGCCGGGACAGGGATTTTTTCCATTCAGTACTTC. Its translation: CASSLAGTGIFSIQYF.

This clonotype was observed many times. The chain employs TRBV28 and TRBJ2-1, with 8 positions matching TRBD2. CDR1 and CDR2 from the germline V gene are MDHEN and SYDVKM. This CDR3 contains 18 residues. With V trimmed by 3 bases and J by 5 bases, 15 bases remained unmatched. This CDR3 is CASSFVTEASGFDNEQFF. DNA of the CDR3: TGTGCCAGCAGTTTTGTTACTGAGGCTAGCGGGTTCGACAATGAGCAGTTCTTC.

The sample holds a few counts of this clonotype. The rearrangement uses TRBV20-1 and TRBJ2-3, with TRBD2 identical over 9 bases. Germline V CDR1 and CDR2: DFQATT, SNEGSKA (reference sequence). This CDR3 has 18 residues. Unmatched junction bases numbered 20, after V lost 6 bases and J lost 4 bases. This chain's CDR3 is CSAVELAGFRPVADTQYF. In DNA, the CDR3 is TGCAGTGCCGTCGAGCTAGCGGGGTTTAGACCTGTCGCAGATACGCAGTATTTT.

This clonotype was seen at least ten times. This sequence joins TRBV5-1 and TRBJ2-5, with TRBD2 as a possible D gene (5 bases). The CDR3 extends over 14 amino acids. Trimming left V 4 bases short and J 2 bases short, with 12 bases between. Germline CDR1 SGHRS, CDR2 YFSETQ. The CDR3 region is CASSVGGKQETQYF. For the CDR3, the DNA is TGCGCCAGCAGCGTAGGAGGTAAACAAGAGACCCAGTACTTC.

This clonotype occurred many times. The V and J genes are TRBV28 and TRBJ2-3, with D possibly matching TRBD2 (6 bases). The germline CDR1 and CDR2 sequences are MDHEN and SYDVKM. This CDR3 has 17 residues. Trimming removed 3 bases at V and 0 bases at J, with 16 bases between. This CDR3 reads CASSFLGGGTSTDTQYF. CDR3 nucleotides: TGTGCCAGCAGTTTCCTGGGTGGAGGGACTAGCACAGATACGCAGTATTTT.

This clonotype was found many times. This chain connects TRBV12-3 or TRBV12-4 to TRBJ2-1; 12 nucleotides line up with TRBD2. The CDR3 covers 15 residues. J lost 5 bases, V lost 5 bases, and 4 bases had no gene match. The CDR3 reads CASSVTSGRHNEQFF. The CDR3 region has the DNA TGTGCCAGCAGTGTAACTAGCGGGAGGCACAATGAGCAGTTCTTC.

This clonotype showed up just a few times. The chain is built from TRBV4-1 and TRBJ1-4; maybe TRBD1 (5 bases). This CDR3 comprises 14 residues. Germline lookup yields CDR1 MGHRA and CDR2 YSYEKL. With 3 bases removed from V and 8 bases from J, the gap between germline ends came to 13 bases. The CDR3 spells CASSQTVVGEKLFF. The CDR3 nucleotides are TGCGCCAGCAGCCAGACAGTCGTCGGGGAAAAACTGTTTTTT.

This clonotype was picked up many times. V and J are TRBV11-2 and TRBJ2-2, with D maybe TRBD1 (6 bases). CDR3 length: 15 residues. V lost 0 bases and J lost 4, with 9 bases in between. From germline, CDR1 is SGHAT and CDR2 FQNNGV. This chain's CDR3 is CASSLEGRGTGELFF. CDR3 nucleotide sequence: TGTGCCAGCAGCTTAGAGGGCAGGGGCACCGGGGAGCTGTTTTTT. The full variable domain, in which reference TRBV11-2 and TRBJ2-2 provide the parts outside the CDR3, is EAGVAQSPRYKIIEKRQSVAFWCNPISGHATLYWYQQILGQGPKLLIQFQNNGVVDDSQLPKDRFSAERLKGVDSTLKIQPAKLEDSAVYLCASSLEGRGTGELFFGEGSRLTVL.

V and J are TRBV4-1 and TRBJ2-2; 11 positions match TRBD1. Germline-derived CDR1 and CDR2 are MGHRA and YSYEKL. This CDR3 has 22 amino acids. With 4 bases clipped from V and 6 bases from J, the junction kept 25 bases outside the gene matches. CDR3 sequence (DNA): TGCGCCAGCAGCCCCCACGGCGGCTGGGACAGGGGGATCGCGGCATGGTCCGGGGAGCTGTTTTTT. Amino acids: CASSPHGGWDRGIAAWSGELFF.

This clonotype came up a few times. The V and J genes are TRBV5-1 and TRBJ1-5; possibly TRBD1 for D (5 bases). CDR1 SGHRS and CDR2 YFSETQ come from the germline V gene. The CDR3 is 15 amino acids. V was cut by 6 bases and J by 0 bases, with 13 bases left in between. The CDR3 here is CASKLGGISNQPQHF. CDR3 nucleotides: TGCGCCAGCAAATTGGGGGGGATTAGCAATCAGCCCCAGCATTTT.

This clonotype came up many times. This sequence joins TRBV15 and TRBJ1-1, with no clear D. The V gene lost 1 base and the J gene lost 3 bases, with 15 bases spanning the gap. The germline V gene has CDR1 LNHNV and CDR2 YYDKDF (reference sequence). The CDR3 has 16 residues. The CDR3 region has the DNA TGTGCCACCAGCAGAGTATCATATGCCCAGGACACTGAAGCTTTCTTT. It codes for CATSRVSYAQDTEAFF.

This clonotype was detected only a few times. The CDR3 here is CASSERREGVNTEAFF. The CDR3 DNA reads TGTGCCAGCAGTGAAAGAAGGGAGGGGGTGAACACTGAAGCTTTCTTT. The rearrangement joins TRBV28 to TRBJ1-1, with TRBD1 as a possible D gene (6 bases). Deletions cut 5 bases from V and 0 bases from J, with 16 bases between. Germline V gene sequence: CDR1 MDHEN, CDR2 SYDVKM. The CDR3 sequence is 16 residues long.

This chain links TRBV20-1 with TRBJ2-7, with D hard to call. Germline CDR1 is DFQATT and CDR2 is SNEGSKA (reference sequence). Trimming took 3 bases from V and 6 from J, leaving 12 bases between them. The length of the CDR3 is 12 residues. The CDR3 protein is CSASDWGPEQYF. The CDR3 nucleotides read TGCAGTGCTAGTGACTGGGGTCCCGAGCAGTACTTC.

This clonotype was seen at least ten times. The chain recombines TRBV3-1 with TRBJ2-3; TRBD1 aligns across 10 bases. Germline CDR1 and CDR2: LGHDT and YNNKEL (reference sequence). The CDR3 loop spans 16 amino acids. V was pared by 4 bases and J by 1 base, with 5 bases of the junction left unmatched. The CDR3 DNA sequence: TGTGCCAGCAGCCCGCGGACAGGGGGAGGCACAGATACGCAGTATTTT. Its protein is CASSPRTGGGTDTQYF.

This clonotype was picked up many times. The genes are TRBV28 and TRBJ2-7; 9 nucleotides line up with TRBD1. Trimming removed 5 bases from V and 5 bases from J; junction bases left unmatched: 7. CDR1 MDHEN and CDR2 SYDVKM come from the germline V gene. The CDR3 length is 14 residues. Here the CDR3 DNA reads TGTGCCAGCAGTACACGGACAGGGGAAGACGAGCAGTACTTC. It specifies CASSTRTGEDEQYF.

This clonotype has a handful of counts. The chain links TRBV27 to TRBJ2-1; 11 bases map to TRBD2. The CDR3 runs to 16 residues. After removal of 5 bases from V and 6 bases from J, the junction contained 9 bases not matched to a gene. Germline CDR1 and CDR2: MNHEY and SMNVEV (reference sequence). The chain's CDR3 is CASSPYSGRAFNEQFF. CDR3 coding DNA: TGTGCCAGCAGTCCCTATAGCGGGAGGGCCTTCAATGAGCAGTTCTTC.

This clonotype was found many times. J is TRBJ1-1 and V is TRBV2; D is unclear. V was trimmed by 7 bases and J by 1 base, leaving 10 bases between them. This CDR3 comprises 13 residues. The V gene's germline CDR1 is SNHLY and CDR2 FYNNEI. The CDR3 DNA is TGTGCCAGCATCCAGGAAGGGAACACTGAAGCTTTCTTT. It specifies CASIQEGNTEAFF.

This clonotype was seen many times. V gene TRBV6-2 or TRBV6-3 combines with J gene TRBJ2-1, with 10 bases that match TRBD2. Trimming cost V 2 bases and J 3 bases; bases outside gene matches: 7. The germline gives CDR1 MNHEY, CDR2 SVGEGT. This CDR3 is 17 amino acids long. The CDR3 protein is CASSYIGLAGDYNEQFF. The CDR3 DNA sequence: TGTGCCAGCAGTTACATCGGGCTAGCGGGGGACTACAATGAGCAGTTCTTC.

This chain connects TRBV27 to TRBJ1-1; D is unresolved. Trimming left V 0 bases short and J 11 bases short, with 19 bases between. The CDR3 is 15 residues long. Germline V gene sequence: CDR1 MNHEY, CDR2 SMNVEV (reference sequence). Here the CDR3 DNA reads TGTGCCAGCAGTTTATCGCCTAACATACAGACCGAGGCTTTCTTT. Translating it yields CASSLSPNIQTEAFF.

The genes are TRBV7-2 and TRBJ2-4; 8 bases are shared with TRBD2. The J segment lost 1 base and the V segment lost 0 bases, leaving 5 bases of the junction unmatched. The CDR3 spans 17 residues. Germline lookup yields CDR1 SGHTA and CDR2 FQGNSA. The CDR3 sequence is CASSLAAGAPAKNIQYF. Written as DNA, the CDR3 is TGTGCCAGCAGCTTAGCAGCGGGAGCCCCGGCCAAAAACATTCAGTACTTC.

This chain joins TRBV4-1 and TRBJ2-1; 10 nucleotides match TRBD1. The junction had 12 bases not matched to a gene; V was cut back by 4 bases and J by 9 bases. CDR1 and CDR2 (germline): MGHRA, YSYEKL. CDR3 length: 16 amino acids. This chain's CDR3 is CASSPRPGQGMAEQFF. The CDR3 nucleotides are TGCGCCAGCAGCCCAAGGCCGGGACAGGGGATGGCTGAGCAGTTCTTC.

This clonotype was picked up a small number of times. The chain is built from TRBV3-1 and TRBJ2-3; TRBD2 matches at 13 bases. Germline CDR1 reads LGHDT; CDR2 reads YNNKEL (reference sequence). The CDR3 length is 15 residues. V shed 4 bases, J shed 8 bases, and the junction held 6 bases outside the gene matches. CDR3 region: CASSPTSGRVVTQYF. The CDR3 DNA reads as TGTGCCAGCAGCCCAACTAGCGGGAGGGTAGTTACGCAGTATTTT.

This clonotype was picked up many times. The DNA of the CDR3 is TGTGCCAGCAGTCCCCGACGGGAGCGGTCACCCCTCCACTTT. Translation gives CASSPRRERSPLHF. V and J are TRBV28 and TRBJ1-6, with D hard to call. The CDR3 sequence is 14 residues long. CDR1 is MDHEN, CDR2 SYDVKM, per germline. V lost 5 bases and J lost 10, with 15 bases in between.

There are many counts of this clonotype. The V call is TRBV2, the J call TRBJ1-2, with TRBD1 identical over 10 bases. J gave up 4 bases and V 5 bases, and 4 bases lay outside the gene matches. Germline V CDR1 and CDR2: SNHLY, FYNNEI. CDR3 size: 14 residues. The DNA for the CDR3 is TGTGCCAGCAGTTCGGACAGGGGGGGCTATGGCTACACCTTC. Its translation is CASSSDRGGYGYTF.

At least ten counts were recorded for this clonotype. DNA of the CDR3: TGTGCCAGCAGTCCTACAGGGCTCGGGAGCAATCAGCCCCAGCATTTT. This codes for CASSPTGLGSNQPQHF. V usage is TRBV28 and J usage is TRBJ1-5, with D maybe TRBD1 (6 bases). This CDR3 region has 16 residues. Germline loops: CDR1 MDHEN, CDR2 SYDVKM. The V and J ends lost 5 bases and 1 base respectively, with 15 bases between them.

This clonotype showed up many times. The chain employs TRBV3-1 and TRBJ2-7; D gene uncertain. CDR1 is LGHDT and CDR2 is YNNKEL in the germline V gene (reference sequence). The CDR3 is 13 residues long. Trimming pared 6 bases from V and 3 bases from J, leaving 12 bases between. CDR3 protein: CASSLLASYEQYF. The DNA of the CDR3 is TGTGCCAGCAGTTTATTGGCCAGCTACGAGCAGTACTTC.

The J gene is TRBJ2-1, the V gene TRBV6-2 or TRBV6-3, with D possibly TRBD2 on 6 matching bases. This CDR3 is 14 amino acids long. Looked up from germline, CDR1 is MNHEY and CDR2 is SVGEGT. Trimming took off 8 bases at V and 1 base at J, with 12 bases between the two ends. CDR3 amino acids: CASGGDSSYNEQFF. The CDR3, as DNA: TGTGCCAGCGGAGGGGACTCGTCCTACAATGAGCAGTTCTTC.

This clonotype was found once. This chain joins TRBV5-1 and TRBJ2-7; 9 nucleotides align to TRBD1. Trimming at V came to 4 bases and at J to 5 bases, leaving 13 bases not matched to a gene. Germline values: CDR1 SGHRS, CDR2 YFSETQ. The CDR3 has 16 amino acids. This CDR3 is CASSGGTQGALDEQYF. CDR3 in DNA: TGCGCCAGCAGCGGGGGGACACAGGGGGCGCTGGACGAGCAGTACTTC.

There are many counts of this clonotype. This chain joins TRBV30 and TRBJ2-7; perhaps TRBD1 as D (6 bases). Trimming took off 2 bases at V and 6 bases at J, with 11 bases between the two ends. CDR1 GTSNPN and CDR2 SVGIG come from the germline V gene (reference sequence). This CDR3 region has 12 residues. The CDR3 region is CAWSPNRVEQYF. The DNA for the CDR3 is TGTGCCTGGAGTCCGAACAGGGTCGAGCAGTACTTC.